Listed below are T cell receptor beta chains from one sample, sequenced in a study of T-cell reconstitution after alpha-beta-depleted transplantation in children. TCRdb independently ran MiXCR on the PCR reads; one entry per CDR3 protein. The table lists roughly 200,000 distinct CDR3 sequences, around 9.6% of them singletons. The sequencing here drew on PBMCs from the stem cell graft donor, taken from the stem cell graft. The source is a human donor who donated a stem cell graft to a child with acute lymphoblastic leukemia. The CDR3 runs from the conserved cysteine through the conserved F or W. The order of the fields is V gene, clone size, J gene, D gene, CDR3 DNA, CDR3 protein. A D gene is named only where the DNA matches it firmly. Size is stated for part of the rows, as once, few or many counts, or as a class when the clone is expanded.

TRBV5-1	.	TRBJ1-4	.	TGCGCCAGCAGCTTCTCGACGCGTCAGGCTAATGAAAAACTGTTTTTT	CASSFSTRQANEKLFF
TRBV6-2/TRBV6-3	many	TRBJ1-5	.	TGTGCCAGCAGCCCGAGTAAACAGGGTTGGCAGCCCCAGCATTTT	CASSPSKQGWQPQHF
TRBV10-1	many	TRBJ2-7	.	TGCGCCAGCAGTGAGTCGATATGGGACCGCGCCTACGAGCAGTACTTC	CASSESIWDRAYEQYF
TRBV13	many	TRBJ2-7	.	TGTGCCAGCAGCTTATCCGGGACAAGCTACGAGCAGTACTTC	CASSLSGTSYEQYF
TRBV24-1	few	TRBJ1-2	.	TGTGCCACCAGCCAGTCTAACTATGGCTACACCTTC	CATSQSNYGYTF
TRBV7-9	.	TRBJ1-1	.	TGTGCCAGCAGCTCACCGTCCCCCCCCAACACTGAAGCTTTCTTT	CASSSPSPPNTEAFF
TRBV4-3	many	TRBJ1-5	TRBD1	TGCGCCAGCAGCCAAGATCTAGGGGGCGCCTATAGCAATCAGCCCCAGCATTTT	CASSQDLGGAYSNQPQHF
TRBV18	few	TRBJ1-5	.	TGTGCCAGCTCACCGTTCAGGGACAATCAGCCCCAGCATTTT	CASSPFRDNQPQHF
TRBV14	many	TRBJ2-1	TRBD1	TGTGCCAGCAGCCAAGCGAGGGTTAAGGGGGCGAATGAGCAGTTCTTC	CASSQARVKGANEQFF
TRBV5-1	many	TRBJ2-5	TRBD2	TGCGCCAGCAGCGGAACTAGCGGGAAGGGTCTCCAGTACTTC	CASSGTSGKGLQYF
TRBV2	many	TRBJ2-5	.	TGTGCCAGCAGTGAAAGGACTCCTCAAGAGACCCAGTACTTC	CASSERTPQETQYF
TRBV12-3/TRBV12-4	many	TRBJ2-1	.	TGTGCCAGCGGATGGACATCTGCTAAGAATGAGCAGTTCTTC	CASGWTSAKNEQFF
TRBV27	many	TRBJ1-2	.	TGTGCCACCCTCGGAGGGTCAATATTTAACTATGGCTACACCTTC	CATLGGSIFNYGYTF
TRBV6-1	.	TRBJ2-2	TRBD1	TGTGCCAGCAGACGGGACAGAGACACCGGGGAGCTGTTTTTT	CASRRDRDTGELFF
TRBV15	few	TRBJ2-7	.	TGTGCCACCACCGCGTTCGGCGACGAGCAGTACTTC	CATTAFGDEQYF
TRBV18	.	TRBJ2-7	.	TGTGCCACCTTCGTGAAGGAGGAGGAGCAGTACTTC	CATFVKEEEQYF
TRBV29-1	.	TRBJ2-5	.	TGCAGCGTGGCGTTGGAGACCCAGTACTTC	CSVALETQYF
TRBV7-8	few	TRBJ1-5	.	TGTGCCAGCAGCTCACGACAGACCTATAGCAATCAGCCCCAGCATTTT	CASSSRQTYSNQPQHF
TRBV5-1	many	TRBJ2-1	TRBD1	TGCGCCAGCAGCTTAGGACAGGCTAATTACAATGAGCAGTTCTTC	CASSLGQANYNEQFF
TRBV6-5	many	TRBJ2-7	.	TGTGCCAGCCGTAGTTCCGGGGCCCCCTACGAGCAGTACTTC	CASRSSGAPYEQYF
TRBV20-1	many	TRBJ1-5	TRBD1	TGCAGTGCTAGGGCCGGGACAGGGAATCAGCCCCAGCATTTT	CSARAGTGNQPQHF
TRBV5-1	.	TRBJ2-3	.	TGCGCCAGCAGAAGTGGCGGAGGCACAGATACGCAGTATTTT	CASRSGGGTDTQYF
TRBV19	many	TRBJ1-1	.	TGTGCCAGTAGTCCCACGACGACTGAAGCTTTCTTT	CASSPTTTEAFF
TRBV9	.	TRBJ2-2	.	TGTGCCAGCAGCGTCACGCGGATGGGCGGCGGGGAGCTGTTTTTT	CASSVTRMGGGELFF
TRBV25-1	few	TRBJ2-2	.	TGTGCCAGCAGTGAATCCCTGGAAACCGGGGAGCTGTTTTTT	CASSESLETGELFF
TRBV27	.	TRBJ2-2	.	TGTGCCAGCAGTTTATCGCTCGGGGAGCTGTTTTTT	CASSLSLGELFF
TRBV11-2	few	TRBJ2-7	.	TGTGCCAGCAGCCCCTCAGGTGGGGGGGCTTACGAGCAGTACTTC	CASSPSGGGAYEQYF
TRBV4-1	many	TRBJ1-1	.	TGCGCCAGCAGCCAAGGGATCAGGGGTATAGGCACTGAAGCTTTCTTT	CASSQGIRGIGTEAFF
TRBV18	few	TRBJ2-2	TRBD2	TGTGCCAGCTCACCTAGCGGGGGGGCCGTCAACACCGGGGAGCTGTTTTTT	CASSPSGGAVNTGELFF
TRBV7-2	few	TRBJ1-2	TRBD1	TGTGCCAGCAGCTTAGGGGCAGGGGGCGACGGTGGCTACACCTTC	CASSLGAGGDGGYTF
TRBV7-7	.	TRBJ2-3	.	TGTGCCAGCAGCTTAACGCAAACCCCCCCAGATACGCAGTATTTT	CASSLTQTPPDTQYF
TRBV23-1	few	TRBJ1-6	.	TGCGCCAGCAGTCAATCGAAGGGGTTAGGGCCACCCCTCCACTTT	CASSQSKGLGPPLHF
TRBV7-9	many	TRBJ1-2	.	TGTGCCAGCAGCTATCCCGGGGAGGATTACTATGGCTACACCTTC	CASSYPGEDYYGYTF
TRBV12-3/TRBV12-4	few	TRBJ2-2	.	TGTGCCAGCAGGATGGCGGGTACCGGGGAGCTGTTTTTT	CASRMAGTGELFF
TRBV29-1	.	TRBJ2-7	.	TGCAGCGTCGTGACCGCCTACGATCAGTACTTC	CSVVTAYDQYF
TRBV14	few	TRBJ2-2	.	TGTGCCAGCAGCCAATGGGCCCAGGGGGGCACCGGGGAGCTGTTTTTT	CASSQWAQGGTGELFF
TRBV3-1	many	TRBJ1-6	TRBD1	TGTGCCAGCAGCCGCCGGACAGGGGGTAATTCACCCCTCCACTTT	CASSRRTGGNSPLHF
TRBV15	few	TRBJ2-7	TRBD1	TGTGCCACCAGCAGAGAAGGGGGGACAGGGAAGGGCGAGCAGTACTTC	CATSREGGTGKGEQYF
TRBV6-2/TRBV6-3	many	TRBJ1-1	TRBD1	TGTGCCAGCAGTTACTTCACAGGGGTCCGCACTGAAGCTTTCTTT	CASSYFTGVRTEAFF
TRBV5-1	few	TRBJ2-4	TRBD1	TGCGCCAGCAGCTTGGGGCAGGGGGCGCCAGACATTCAGTACTTC	CASSLGQGAPDIQYF
TRBV9	few	TRBJ2-7	.	TGTGCCAGCAGCGTAGATGCGGGCCGTTCCTACGAGCAGTACTTC	CASSVDAGRSYEQYF